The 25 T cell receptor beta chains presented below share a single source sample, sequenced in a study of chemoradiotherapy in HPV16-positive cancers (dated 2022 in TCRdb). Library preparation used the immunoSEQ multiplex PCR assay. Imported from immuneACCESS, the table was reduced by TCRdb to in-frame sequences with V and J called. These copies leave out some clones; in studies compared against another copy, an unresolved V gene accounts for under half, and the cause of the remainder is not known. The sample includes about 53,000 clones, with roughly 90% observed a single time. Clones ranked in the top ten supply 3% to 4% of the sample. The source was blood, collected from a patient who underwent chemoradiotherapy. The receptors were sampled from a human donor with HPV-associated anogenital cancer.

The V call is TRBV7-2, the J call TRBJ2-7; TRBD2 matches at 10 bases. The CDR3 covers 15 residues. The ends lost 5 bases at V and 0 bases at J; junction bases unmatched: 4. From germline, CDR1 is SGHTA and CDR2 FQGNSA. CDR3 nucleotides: TGTGCCAGCAGCATAAGGACTAGCGGCTCCTACGAGCAGTACTTC. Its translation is CASSIRTSGSYEQYF.

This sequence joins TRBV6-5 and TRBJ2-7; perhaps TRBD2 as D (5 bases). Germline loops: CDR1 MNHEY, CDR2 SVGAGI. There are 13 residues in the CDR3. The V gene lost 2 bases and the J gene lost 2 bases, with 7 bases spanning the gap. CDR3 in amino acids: CASSYGLPYEQYF. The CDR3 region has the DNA TGTGCCAGCAGTTACGGACTTCCCTACGAGCAGTACTTC.

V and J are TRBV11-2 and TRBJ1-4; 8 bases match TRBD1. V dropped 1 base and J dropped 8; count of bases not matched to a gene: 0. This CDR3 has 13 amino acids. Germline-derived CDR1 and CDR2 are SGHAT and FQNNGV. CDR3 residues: CASSLGDREKLFF. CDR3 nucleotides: TGTGCCAGCAGCTTAGGGGACAGGGAAAAACTGTTTTTT.

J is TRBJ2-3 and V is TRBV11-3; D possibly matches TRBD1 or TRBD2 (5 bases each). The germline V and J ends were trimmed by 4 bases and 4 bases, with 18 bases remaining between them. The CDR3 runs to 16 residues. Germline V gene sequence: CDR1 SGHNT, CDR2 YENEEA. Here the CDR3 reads CASSSGPGGNADTQYF. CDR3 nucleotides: TGTGCCAGCAGCTCGGGGCCGGGTGGCAATGCAGATACGCAGTATTTT.

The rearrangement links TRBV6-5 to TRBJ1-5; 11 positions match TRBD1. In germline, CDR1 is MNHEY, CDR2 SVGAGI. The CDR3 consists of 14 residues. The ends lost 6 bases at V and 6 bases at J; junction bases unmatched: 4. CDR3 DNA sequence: TGTGCCAGCAGGGGACAGGGGGGAGGTCAGCCCCAGCATTTT. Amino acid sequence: CASRGQGGGQPQHF.

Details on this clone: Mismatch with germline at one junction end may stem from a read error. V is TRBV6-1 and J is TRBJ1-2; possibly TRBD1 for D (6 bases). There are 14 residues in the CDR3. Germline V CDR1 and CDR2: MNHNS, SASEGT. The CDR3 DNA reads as TGTGCCAGCAGAGAAGGACAGCAAAACTATGGCTACACCTTC. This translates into CASREGQQNYGYTF.

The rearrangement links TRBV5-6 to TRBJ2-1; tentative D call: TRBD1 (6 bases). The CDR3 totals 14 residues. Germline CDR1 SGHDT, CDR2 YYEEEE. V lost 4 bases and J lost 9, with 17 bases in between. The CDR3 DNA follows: TGTGCCAGCAGCATTAACAGGGATTTGAGTGAGCAGTTCTTC. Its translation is CASSINRDLSEQFF.

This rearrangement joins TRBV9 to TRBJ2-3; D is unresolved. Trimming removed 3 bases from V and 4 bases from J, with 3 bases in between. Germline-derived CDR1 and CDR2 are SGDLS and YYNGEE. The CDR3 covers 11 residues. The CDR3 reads CASSDADTQYF. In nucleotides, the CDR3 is TGTGCCAGCAGCGACGCAGATACGCAGTATTTT.

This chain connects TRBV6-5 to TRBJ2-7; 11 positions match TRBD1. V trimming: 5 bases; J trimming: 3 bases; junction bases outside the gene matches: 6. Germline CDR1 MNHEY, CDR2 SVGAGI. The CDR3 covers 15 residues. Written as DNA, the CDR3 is TGTGCCAGCAGTGTGCGGACAGGGGGCATCTACGAGCAGTACTTC. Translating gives CASSVRTGGIYEQYF.

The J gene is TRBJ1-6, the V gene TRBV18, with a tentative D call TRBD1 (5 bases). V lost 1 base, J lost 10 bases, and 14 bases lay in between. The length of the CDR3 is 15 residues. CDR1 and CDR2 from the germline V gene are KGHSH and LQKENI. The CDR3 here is CASSPQQVFGSPLHF. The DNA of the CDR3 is TGTGCCAGCTCACCACAACAGGTTTTTGGGTCACCCCTCCACTTT.

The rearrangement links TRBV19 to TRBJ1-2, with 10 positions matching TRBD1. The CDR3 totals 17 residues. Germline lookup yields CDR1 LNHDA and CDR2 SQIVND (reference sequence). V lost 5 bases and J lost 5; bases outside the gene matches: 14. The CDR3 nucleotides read TGTGCCAGTAGTCCGCGGACAGGGGGGACGCTTATTTATGGCTACACCTTC. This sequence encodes CASSPRTGGTLIYGYTF.

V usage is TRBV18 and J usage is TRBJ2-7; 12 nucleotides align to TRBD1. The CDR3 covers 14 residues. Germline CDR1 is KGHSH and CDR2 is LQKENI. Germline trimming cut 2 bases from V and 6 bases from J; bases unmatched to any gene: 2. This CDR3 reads CASSPGTGGSEQYF. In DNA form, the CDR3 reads TGTGCCAGCTCACCAGGGACAGGGGGCAGCGAGCAGTACTTC.

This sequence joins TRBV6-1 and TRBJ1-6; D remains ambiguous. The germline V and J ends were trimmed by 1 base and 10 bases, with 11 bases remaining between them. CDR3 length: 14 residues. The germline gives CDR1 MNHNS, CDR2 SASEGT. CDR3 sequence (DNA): TGTGCCAGCAGTGAAGGGAGTGAGGGCTCACCCCTCCACTTT. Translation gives CASSEGSEGSPLHF.

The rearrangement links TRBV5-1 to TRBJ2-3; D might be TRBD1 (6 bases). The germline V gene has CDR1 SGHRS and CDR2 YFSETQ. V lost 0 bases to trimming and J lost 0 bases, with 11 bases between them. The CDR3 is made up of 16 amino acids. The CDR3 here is CASSLGGQGSTDTQYF. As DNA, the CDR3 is TGCGCCAGCAGCTTGGGTGGGCAGGGGAGCACAGATACGCAGTATTTT.

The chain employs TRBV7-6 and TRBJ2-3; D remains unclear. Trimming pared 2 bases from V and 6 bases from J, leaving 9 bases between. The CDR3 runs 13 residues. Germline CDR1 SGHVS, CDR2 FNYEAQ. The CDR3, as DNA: TGTGCCAGCAGCTTAAGGCCAAGGGATACGCAGTATTTT. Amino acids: CASSLRPRDTQYF. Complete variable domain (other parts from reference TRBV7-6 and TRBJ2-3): GAGVSQSPRYKVTKRGQDVALRCDPISGHVSLYWYRQALGQGPEFLTYFNYEAQQDKSGLPNDRFSAERPEGSISTLTIQRTEQRDSAMYRCASSLRPRDTQYFGPGTRLTVL.

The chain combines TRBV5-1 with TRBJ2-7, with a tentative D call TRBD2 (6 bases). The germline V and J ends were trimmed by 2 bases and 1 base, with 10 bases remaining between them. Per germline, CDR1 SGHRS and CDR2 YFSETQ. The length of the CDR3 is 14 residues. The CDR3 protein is CASSLPGGSYEQYF. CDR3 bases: TGCGCCAGCAGCTTACCTGGAGGGTCCTACGAGCAGTACTTC.

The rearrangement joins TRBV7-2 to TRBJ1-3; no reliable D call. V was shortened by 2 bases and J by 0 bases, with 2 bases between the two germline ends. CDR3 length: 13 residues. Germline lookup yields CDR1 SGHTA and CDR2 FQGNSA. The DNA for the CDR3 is TGTGCCAGCAGCTTACTCTCTGGAAACACCATATATTTT. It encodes CASSLLSGNTIYF.

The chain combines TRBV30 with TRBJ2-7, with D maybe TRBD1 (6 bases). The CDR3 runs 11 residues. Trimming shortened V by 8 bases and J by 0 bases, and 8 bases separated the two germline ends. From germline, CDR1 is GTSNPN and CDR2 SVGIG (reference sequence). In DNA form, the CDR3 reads TGTGCCGGGGGCCGCTCCTACGAGCAGTACTTC. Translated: CAGGRSYEQYF.

The CDR3 here is CAEGHSSYEQYF. CDR3 in DNA: TGTGCCGAGGGACACAGCTCCTACGAGCAGTACTTC. The J gene is TRBJ2-7, the V gene TRBV30; D perhaps matches TRBD1 (6 bases). This CDR3 is built from 12 residues. Germline V CDR1 and CDR2: GTSNPN, SVGIG (reference sequence). V was cut by 8 bases and J by 0 bases, with 11 bases left in between.

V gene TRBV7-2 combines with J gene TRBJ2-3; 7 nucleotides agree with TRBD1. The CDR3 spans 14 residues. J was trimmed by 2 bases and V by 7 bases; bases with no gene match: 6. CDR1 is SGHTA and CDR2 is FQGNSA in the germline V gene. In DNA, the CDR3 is TGTGCCAGCAACTCGACAGGGCCCACAGATACGCAGTATTTT. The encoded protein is CASNSTGPTDTQYF.

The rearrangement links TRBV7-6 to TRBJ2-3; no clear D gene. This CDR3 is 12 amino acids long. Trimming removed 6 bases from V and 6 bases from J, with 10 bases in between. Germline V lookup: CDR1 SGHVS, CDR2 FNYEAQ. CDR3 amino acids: CASSTPPDTQYF. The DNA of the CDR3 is TGTGCCAGCAGTACTCCTCCTGATACGCAGTATTTT. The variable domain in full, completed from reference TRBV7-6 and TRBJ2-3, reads GAGVSQSPRYKVTKRGQDVALRCDPISGHVSLYWYRQALGQGPEFLTYFNYEAQQDKSGLPNDRFSAERPEGSISTLTIQRTEQRDSAMYRCASSTPPDTQYFGPGTRLTVL.

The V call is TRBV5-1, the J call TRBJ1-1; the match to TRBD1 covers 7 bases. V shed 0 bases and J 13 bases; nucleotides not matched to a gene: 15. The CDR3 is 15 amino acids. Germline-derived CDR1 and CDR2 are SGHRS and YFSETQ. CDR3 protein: CASSLEGAAYTANFF. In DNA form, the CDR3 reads TGCGCCAGCAGCTTGGAGGGGGCGGCCTATACTGCGAATTTCTTT. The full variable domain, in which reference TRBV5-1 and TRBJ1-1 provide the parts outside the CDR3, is KAGVTQTPRYLIKTRGQQVTLSCSPISGHRSVSWYQQTPGQGLQFLFEYFSETQRNKGNFPGRFSGRQFSNSRSEMNVSTLELGDSALYLCASSLEGAAYTANFFGQGTRLTVV.

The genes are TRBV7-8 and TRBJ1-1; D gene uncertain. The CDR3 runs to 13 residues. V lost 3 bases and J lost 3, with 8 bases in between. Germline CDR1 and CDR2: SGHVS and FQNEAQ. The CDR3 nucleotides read TGTGCCAGCAGCTTCGGACGAGACACTGAAGCTTTCTTT. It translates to CASSFGRDTEAFF.

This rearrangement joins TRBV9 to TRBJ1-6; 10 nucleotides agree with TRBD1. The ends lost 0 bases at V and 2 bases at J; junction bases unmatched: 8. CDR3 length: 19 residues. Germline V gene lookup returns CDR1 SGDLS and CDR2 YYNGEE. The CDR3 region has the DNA TGTGCCAGCAGCGTAGGGGACAGGGGCCTTCTTACCTATAATTCACCCCTCCACTTT. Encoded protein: CASSVGDRGLLTYNSPLHF. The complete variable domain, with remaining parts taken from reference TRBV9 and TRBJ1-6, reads DSGVTQTPKHLITATGQRVTLRCSPRSGDLSVYWYQQSLDQGLQFLIQYYNGEERAKGNILERFSAQQFPDLHSELNLSSLELGDSALYFCASSVGDRGLLTYNSPLHFGNGTRLTVT.

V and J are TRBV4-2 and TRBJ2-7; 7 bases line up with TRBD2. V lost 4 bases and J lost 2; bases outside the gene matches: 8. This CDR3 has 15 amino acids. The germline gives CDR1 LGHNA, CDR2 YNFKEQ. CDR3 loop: CASSPWAGETYEQYF. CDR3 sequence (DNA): TGTGCCAGCAGCCCCTGGGCGGGAGAGACCTACGAGCAGTACTTC.